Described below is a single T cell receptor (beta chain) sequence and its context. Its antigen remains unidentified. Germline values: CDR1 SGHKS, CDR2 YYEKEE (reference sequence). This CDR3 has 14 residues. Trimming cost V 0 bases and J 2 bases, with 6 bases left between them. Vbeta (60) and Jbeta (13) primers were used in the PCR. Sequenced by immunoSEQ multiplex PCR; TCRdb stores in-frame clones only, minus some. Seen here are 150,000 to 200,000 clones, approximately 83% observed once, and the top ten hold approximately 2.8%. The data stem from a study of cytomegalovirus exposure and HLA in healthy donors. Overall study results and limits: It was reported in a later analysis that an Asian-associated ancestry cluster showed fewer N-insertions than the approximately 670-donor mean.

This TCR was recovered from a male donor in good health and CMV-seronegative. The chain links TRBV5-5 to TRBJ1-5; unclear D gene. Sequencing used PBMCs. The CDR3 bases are TGTGCCAGCAGCTTGGTTCAGGGCAATCAGCCCCAGCATTTT. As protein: CASSLVQGNQPQHF.